These 3 T cell receptor beta chains were sequenced from one sample in a study of beta chain features in type 1 diabetes. Expressed TCRB transcripts were sequenced, since all the RNA that had been isolated was reverse transcribed. This table comes from immunoSEQ multiplex PCR, and its TCRdb copy is limited to in-frame clones, with some not included. The repertoire has 300,000 to 350,000 clones, 12% to 15% of them found once; the top ten carry about 6.6%. Sequenced input: central memory CD4+ T cells from blood. All receptors derive from a man aged 25 to 40 in good health.

The chain combines TRBV6-6 with TRBJ2-5; D gene ambiguous. The V end lost 7 bases, the J end lost 1 base, and 13 bases lay between the germline ends. CDR1 is MNHNY, CDR2 SVGAGI, per germline (reference sequence). This CDR3 is 14 amino acids long. CDR3 sequence reads: CASTRPSPQETQYF. For the CDR3, the DNA is TGTGCCAGCACCCGTCCAAGCCCCCAAGAGACCCAGTACTTC.

The chain employs TRBV5-5 and TRBJ1-6; D remains unclear. Trimming cost V 2 bases and J 8 bases, with 5 bases left between them. The V gene's germline CDR1 is SGHKS and CDR2 YYEKEE (reference sequence). CDR3 length: 12 residues. The CDR3 protein is CASSFKDSPLHF. The CDR3 bases are TGTGCCAGCAGCTTTAAAGATTCACCCCTCCACTTT.

This chain connects TRBV9 to TRBJ2-2; D might be TRBD2 (6 bases). Germline loops: CDR1 SGDLS, CDR2 YYNGEE. The V end was cut by 0 bases, the J end by 2 bases, with 11 bases between. The CDR3 spans 16 residues. CDR3 DNA sequence: TGTGCCAGCAGCGTAGTTGATACTAGCAACACCGGGGAGCTGTTTTTT. This gives the protein CASSVVDTSNTGELFF. The variable domain in full, completed from reference TRBV9 and TRBJ2-2, reads DSGVTQTPKHLITATGQRVTLRCSPRSGDLSVYWYQQSLDQGLQFLIQYYNGEERAKGNILERFSAQQFPDLHSELNLSSLELGDSALYFCASSVVDTSNTGELFFGEGSRLTVL.